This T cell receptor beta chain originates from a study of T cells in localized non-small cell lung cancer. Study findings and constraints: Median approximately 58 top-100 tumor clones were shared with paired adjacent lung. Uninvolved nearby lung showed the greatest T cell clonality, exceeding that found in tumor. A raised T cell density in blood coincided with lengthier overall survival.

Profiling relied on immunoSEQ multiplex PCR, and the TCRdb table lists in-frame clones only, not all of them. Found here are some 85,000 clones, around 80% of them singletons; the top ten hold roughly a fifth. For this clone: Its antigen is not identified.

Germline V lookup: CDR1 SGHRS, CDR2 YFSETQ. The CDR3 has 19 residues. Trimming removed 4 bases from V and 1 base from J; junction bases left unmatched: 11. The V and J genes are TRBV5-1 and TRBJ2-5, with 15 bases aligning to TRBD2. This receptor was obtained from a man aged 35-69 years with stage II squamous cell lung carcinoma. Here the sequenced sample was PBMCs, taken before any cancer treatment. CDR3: CASSPGLAGGRVGQETQYF. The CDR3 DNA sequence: TGCGCCAGCAGCCCGGGACTAGCGGGAGGAAGGGTGGGCCAAGAGACCCAGTACTTC.